The 27 T cell receptor beta chains reported below all come from one sample, sequenced in a study of blood T cell repertoires in COVID-19. The data were produced by immunoSEQ multiplex PCR, yet TCRdb's version contains in-frame clones alone and is incomplete. The sample lists some 520,000 clones; about 88% were seen once. What was sequenced was peripheral blood. These receptors were collected from a man younger than 35 with COVID-19, enrolled during active disease.

The V call is TRBV5-1, the J call TRBJ1-2; maybe TRBD1 (6 bases). This CDR3 has 18 residues. Trimming stripped 2 bases from V and 8 bases from J, with 28 bases between. Germline V lookup: CDR1 SGHRS, CDR2 YFSETQ. CDR3 coding DNA: TGCGCCAGCAGCTTCGACCGCTACGTTCCCAAAAACAGGGACGGCTACACCTTC. Its protein product is CASSFDRYVPKNRDGYTF.

The chain recombines TRBV20-1 with TRBJ2-3; 10 bases fit TRBD2. The CDR3 consists of 15 residues. The J segment lost 3 bases and the V segment lost 3 bases, leaving 6 bases of the junction unmatched. The germline CDR1 and CDR2 sequences are DFQATT and SNEGSKA (reference sequence). The CDR3, as DNA: TGCAGTGCTAGTTCTAGCGGGAGAACGACAGATACGCAGTATTTT. Translation: CSASSSGRTTDTQYF.

The CDR3 spells CASSLLPGQTNTGELFF. The CDR3 nucleotides are TGTGCCAGCAGTCTCCTACCGGGACAGACGAACACCGGGGAGCTGTTTTTT. The genes are TRBV27 and TRBJ2-2, with 7 bases identical to TRBD1. V lost 5 bases and J lost 0; bases outside the gene matches: 9. Germline V gives CDR1 MNHEY, CDR2 SMNVEV (reference sequence). The CDR3 runs 17 residues.

CDR3 sequence (DNA): TGTGCCAGCAGCTTAGAAGGCCCTTGGCGAGGGGCTTTCTTT. Translated: CASSLEGPWRGAFF. The chain combines TRBV11-2 with TRBJ1-1; D is undetermined. Per the germline V gene, CDR1 is SGHAT and CDR2 is FQNNGV. CDR3 size: 14 residues. Trimming removed 0 bases at V and 11 bases at J, with 16 bases between.

The chain joins TRBV7-9 to TRBJ1-1; D ambiguous. V was pared by 2 bases and J by 4 bases, with 11 bases between. Germline CDR1 and CDR2: SEHNR and FQNEAQ (reference sequence). CDR3 length: 14 amino acids. In DNA, the CDR3 is TGTGCCAGCAGCTTAACGGGGAAGGGCACTGAAGCTTTCTTT. This translates into CASSLTGKGTEAFF.

The chain is built from TRBV7-3 and TRBJ2-3; 9 bases match TRBD1. This CDR3 comprises 15 residues. The ends lost 4 bases at V and 4 bases at J; junction bases unmatched: 6. Germline V gene lookup returns CDR1 SGHTA and CDR2 FQGTGA. The CDR3 is CASSSGQGYPDTQYF. The CDR3, as DNA: TGTGCCAGCAGCTCGGGACAGGGTTACCCAGATACGCAGTATTTT. Full variable domain (outside the CDR3, taken from reference TRBV7-3 and TRBJ2-3): GAGVSQTPSNKVTEKGKYVELRCDPISGHTALYWYRQSLGQGPEFLIYFQGTGAADDSGLPNDRFFAVRPEGSVSTLKIQRTERGDSAVYLCASSSGQGYPDTQYFGPGTRLTVL.

This clone appeared a few times. The chain uses TRBV25-1 and TRBJ2-1; 7 bases map to TRBD2. The junction had 5 bases not matched to a gene; V was cut back by 1 base and J by 5 bases. CDR1 and CDR2 (germline): MGHDK, SYGVNS. The CDR3 runs 15 residues. The CDR3, as DNA: TGTGCCAGCAGTGAATCTAGCGGCTTACACAATGAGCAGTTCTTC. Encoded protein: CASSESSGLHNEQFF. The whole variable domain, filled in from reference TRBV25-1 and TRBJ2-1, reads EADIYQTPRYLVIGTGKKITLECSQTMGHDKMYWYQQDPGMELHLIHYSYGVNSTEKGDLSSESTVSRIRTEHFPLTLESARPSHTSQYLCASSESSGLHNEQFFGPGTRLTVL.

This clone is a singleton in its sample. V gene TRBV11-3 combines with J gene TRBJ2-1; the D gene is possibly TRBD2 (6 bases). The ends were cut back, 7 bases at V and 3 bases at J, with 16 bases in the middle. This CDR3 comprises 15 residues. Germline V lookup: CDR1 SGHNT, CDR2 YENEEA. CDR3 coding DNA: TGTGCCAGCAATCTAGCCGGGACTTACTACAATGAGCAGTTCTTC. Its protein is CASNLAGTYYNEQFF.

The gene calls are TRBV27 and TRBJ1-1, with D possibly being TRBD1 (6 bases). V was clipped by 6 bases and J by 6 bases, with 14 bases between them. The CDR3 spans 13 residues. CDR1 MNHEY and CDR2 SMNVEV come from the germline V gene (reference sequence). The CDR3 loop is CASREAQGPEAFF. In DNA form, the CDR3 reads TGTGCCAGCAGGGAGGCGCAGGGGCCTGAAGCTTTCTTT.

The CDR3 protein is CASRSTRSGNTIYF. CDR3 DNA sequence: TGTGCCAGCAGGTCGACTCGCTCTGGAAACACCATATATTTT. The J gene is TRBJ1-3, the V gene TRBV3-1 (or the pseudogene TRBV3-2); D is uncertain. Germline values: CDR1 LGHDT, CDR2 YNNKEL (reference sequence). V was trimmed by 6 bases and J by 0 bases, leaving 9 bases between them. There are 14 residues in the CDR3.

The V and J genes are TRBV5-1 and TRBJ2-1, with D possibly matching TRBD2 (6 bases). Per the germline V gene, CDR1 is SGHRS and CDR2 is YFSETQ. Trimming shortened V by 0 bases and J by 2 bases, and 12 bases separated the two germline ends. The CDR3 extends over 16 amino acids. DNA of the CDR3: TGCGCCAGCAGCTTGGAGGCGGCGGGACCCTACAATGAGCAGTTCTTC. This encodes CASSLEAAGPYNEQFF.

V is TRBV18 and J is TRBJ2-7; 7 bases are a match to TRBD1. V shed 6 bases, J shed 6 bases, and the junction held 11 bases outside the gene matches. Germline loops: CDR1 KGHSH, CDR2 LQKENI. The CDR3 extends over 14 amino acids. Written as DNA, the CDR3 is TGTGCCAGCTCTCAAGGTGCACAGGGGACCGAGCAGTACTTC. This codes for CASSQGAQGTEQYF.

The V gene is TRBV7-8, the J gene TRBJ1-1; D unclear. The V and J ends lost 5 bases and 3 bases respectively, with 7 bases between them. This CDR3 has 12 residues. CDR1 is SGHVS and CDR2 is FQNEAQ in the germline V gene. The CDR3 spells CASSPFDTEAFF. The CDR3 DNA is TGTGCCAGCAGCCCCTTCGACACTGAAGCTTTCTTT.

The chain combines TRBV2 with TRBJ2-2; 10 bases are shared with TRBD1. J was trimmed by 5 bases and V by 8 bases; bases with no gene match: 2. Looked up from germline, CDR1 is SNHLY and CDR2 is FYNNEI. The CDR3 spans 13 residues. For the CDR3, the DNA is TGTGCCAGCCAGGACAGGGGGACCGGGGAGCTGTTTTTT. Its protein product is CASQDRGTGELFF.

V is TRBV7-9 and J is TRBJ1-2, with TRBD1 identical over 8 bases. This CDR3 contains 14 residues. Germline lookup yields CDR1 SEHNR and CDR2 FQNEAQ (reference sequence). The ends lost 5 bases at V and 3 bases at J; junction bases unmatched: 5. CDR3 DNA sequence: TGTGCCAGCAGCCCCGGACAGGGTTACTATGGCTACACCTTC. Residues: CASSPGQGYYGYTF.

The chain uses TRBV24-1 and TRBJ1-5; TRBD1 matches at 8 bases. Trimming took 4 bases from V and 4 from J; bases not matched to a gene: 2. Germline V lookup: CDR1 KGHDR, CDR2 SFDVKD. The CDR3 covers 14 residues. CDR3: CATSDRTGNQPQHF. The CDR3 nucleotides read TGTGCCACCAGTGACCGGACAGGGAATCAGCCCCAGCATTTT.

The V gene is TRBV9, the J gene TRBJ2-1; 8 nucleotides agree with TRBD2. The CDR3 has 15 amino acids. V lost 7 bases, J lost 2 bases, and 8 bases stayed unmatched. Germline lookup yields CDR1 SGDLS and CDR2 YYNGEE. The CDR3 region is CASSRLAGAYNEQFF. CDR3 bases: TGTGCCAGCTCGAGGCTAGCGGGCGCCTACAATGAGCAGTTCTTC.

The rearrangement links TRBV6-5 to TRBJ1-2; the D is unclear. The germline CDR1 and CDR2 sequences are MNHEY and SVGAGI. The CDR3 runs 15 residues. V lost 5 bases, J lost 7 bases, and 20 bases lay in between. CDR3 nucleotides: TGTGCCAGCAGTCGTCGGGTAGGGAGTGGCTTTGGCTACACCTTC. This gives the protein CASSRRVGSGFGYTF.

CDR3 region: CASRLRGTEAFF. CDR3 nucleotide sequence: TGTGCCAGCAGACTCAGGGGGACTGAAGCTTTCTTT. The chain is built from TRBV6-1 and TRBJ1-1; 7 nucleotides agree with TRBD1. J was trimmed by 5 bases and V by 6 bases; bases with no gene match: 3. CDR1 and CDR2 from the germline V gene are MNHNS and SASEGT. The CDR3 consists of 12 residues.

The chain couples TRBV7-9 to TRBJ1-2, with D hard to call. Germline CDR1 SEHNR, CDR2 FQNEAQ (reference sequence). V was cut by 1 base and J by 3 bases, with 12 bases left in between. This CDR3 contains 15 residues. CDR3 amino acids: CASSLDVRPYYGYTF. CDR3 sequence (DNA): TGTGCCAGCAGCTTAGATGTCAGGCCCTACTATGGCTACACCTTC.

The gene calls are TRBV19 and TRBJ1-2; D is perhaps TRBD1 (5 bases). Trimming stripped 5 bases from V and 6 bases from J, with 10 bases between. Looked up from germline, CDR1 is LNHDA and CDR2 is SQIVND (reference sequence). This CDR3 has 12 amino acids. The CDR3 region is CASSQGRNGYTF. The CDR3 DNA reads as TGTGCCAGTAGTCAGGGAAGAAATGGCTACACCTTC.

The CDR3 spells CASSRPGDRGHSGNEKLFF. CDR3 DNA: TGCGCCAGCAGTCGCCCCGGGGACAGGGGGCATTCGGGGAATGAAAAACTGTTTTTT. The chain uses TRBV10-1 and TRBJ1-4; 12 positions agree with TRBD1. V gave up 5 bases and J gave up 5 bases; unmatched junction bases: 15. CDR1 is WNHNN, CDR2 SYGVQD, per germline (reference sequence). The CDR3 runs 19 residues.

The chain has TRBV11-2 and TRBJ2-1, with D perhaps matching TRBD2 (6 bases). The V and J ends lost 5 bases and 10 bases respectively, with 15 bases between them. This CDR3 region has 13 residues. CDR1 and CDR2 (germline): SGHAT, FQNNGV. CDR3 amino acids: CASSPGVGGEQFF. CDR3 DNA sequence: TGTGCCAGCAGCCCGGGAGTCGGAGGGGAGCAGTTCTTC.

V and J are TRBV5-1 and TRBJ1-1; no definite D call. CDR3 size: 12 residues. Trimming cost V 2 bases and J 3 bases, with 5 bases left between them. Looked up from germline, CDR1 is SGHRS and CDR2 is YFSETQ. The CDR3 sequence: CASSFADTEAFF. CDR3 nucleotides: TGCGCCAGCAGCTTTGCGGACACTGAAGCTTTCTTT.

The chain carries TRBV11-3 and TRBJ2-2; 11 positions agree with TRBD1. Per germline, CDR1 SGHNT and CDR2 YENEEA. CDR3 size: 17 residues. V gave up 5 bases and J gave up 4 bases; unmatched junction bases: 9. CDR3 sequence: CASSTYGTGGFTGELFF. The CDR3 nucleotides are TGTGCCAGCAGCACCTACGGGACAGGGGGTTTCACCGGGGAGCTGTTTTTT. The entire variable domain, with the rest obtained from reference TRBV11-3 and TRBJ2-2, is as follows: EAGVVQSPRYKIIEKKQPVAFWCNPISGHNTLYWYLQNLGQGPELLIRYENEEAVDDSQLPKDRFSAERLKGVDSTLKIQPAELGDSAVYLCASSTYGTGGFTGELFFGEGSRLTVL.

This chain connects TRBV27 to TRBJ2-1; maybe TRBD2 (5 bases). Trimming cost V 9 bases and J 0 bases, with 15 bases left between them. The CDR3 has 15 amino acids. The germline CDR1 and CDR2 sequences are MNHEY and SMNVEV (reference sequence). DNA for the CDR3: TGTGCCAGTAATTCTGGTGGGAGCTCCTACAATGAGCAGTTCTTC. Its translation: CASNSGGSSYNEQFF.

V gene TRBV14 combines with J gene TRBJ1-3, with TRBD1 as a possible D gene (5 bases). Trimming stripped 1 base from V and 1 base from J, with 11 bases between. This CDR3 has 16 residues. Germline V lookup: CDR1 SGHDN, CDR2 FVKESK. The CDR3 reads CASSQVRGLSGNTIYF. For the CDR3, the DNA is TGTGCCAGCAGCCAAGTAAGGGGACTATCTGGAAACACCATATATTTT.